This section outlines one T cell receptor (beta chain) sequence together with its context. The assay was immunoSEQ multiplex PCR, and TCRdb's table has in-frame clones only and misses some. The sample consists of a few hundred thousand clones, approximately 90% of them appearing once. The data derive from a study of blood T cell repertoires in COVID-19. Trimming at V came to 0 bases and at J to 4 bases, leaving 4 bases not matched to a gene. Germline CDR1 SNHLY, CDR2 FYNNEI. This CDR3 comprises 16 residues. The receptor comes from a woman aged 25 to 39 with active or convalescent COVID-19. This chain joins TRBV2 and TRBJ2-1; 9 bases match TRBD2. Input material: peripheral blood. The CDR3 protein is CASSEAGTSFYNEQFF. DNA of the CDR3: TGTGCCAGCAGTGAAGCCGGGACTAGCTTTTACAATGAGCAGTTCTTC.